What follows are 26 T cell receptor beta chains derived from one specimen sequenced in a study of T-cell memory formation after mild COVID-19. TCRdb redid the calling of the 5' RACE reads with MiXCR, one entry per CDR3 protein. The table has hundreds of thousands of distinct CDR3 sequences, roughly 23% seen once. Specimen: PBMCs or a T cell subset sorted from them (not recorded which). The origin of the receptors is an adult woman who had mild COVID-19 (a few samples of this study predate the infection). Cell type and time point are not known.

The J gene is TRBJ1-1, the V gene TRBV7-2; unclear D gene. Germline V gene sequence: CDR1 SGHTA, CDR2 FQGNSA. This CDR3 region has 13 residues. Trimming removed 5 bases from V and 7 bases from J, with 14 bases in between. CDR3 in amino acids: CASSPKGSFEAFF. CDR3 bases: TGTGCCAGCAGCCCAAAGGGCAGTTTTGAAGCTTTCTTT.

This clonotype was seen a few times. V usage is TRBV24-1 and J usage is TRBJ2-3; tentative D call: TRBD1 (6 bases). CDR1 KGHDR and CDR2 SFDVKD come from the germline V gene. The CDR3 consists of 16 residues. The V gene lost 5 bases and the J gene lost 3 bases, with 17 bases spanning the gap. This CDR3 is CATSGGQGLRTDTQYF. For the CDR3, the DNA is TGTGCCACCAGTGGGGGTCAGGGGTTAAGGACAGATACGCAGTATTTT.

This clonotype has just a few counts. The rearrangement uses TRBV10-3 and TRBJ1-3; D is unresolved. CDR3 length equals 17 residues. Trimming took off 10 bases at V and 1 base at J, with 23 bases between the two ends. Germline CDR1 and CDR2: ENHRY and SYGVKD. The CDR3 bases are TGTGCCACCAAACCGCCCGGGCCAGATCAATCTGGAAACACCATATATTTT. Its protein is CATKPPGPDQSGNTIYF.

A few counts support this clonotype. V is TRBV5-1 and J is TRBJ2-3, with TRBD1 matching over 10 bases. This CDR3 has 15 amino acids. The germline V gene encodes CDR1 SGHRS and CDR2 YFSETQ. With V trimmed by 2 bases and J by 1 base, 1 base remained unmatched. The CDR3 region has the DNA TGCGCCAGCAGCTTTGGGACAGGGGGCACAGATACGCAGTATTTT. This sequence encodes CASSFGTGGTDTQYF.

CDR3 bases: TGTGCCAGCAGTCTCGGCCGACGGGATGAGCAGTTCTTC. Its translation is CASSLGRRDEQFF. J is TRBJ2-1 and V is TRBV6-1, with no clear D. Trimming shortened V by 5 bases and J by 8 bases, and 13 bases separated the two germline ends. The CDR3 length is 13 residues. CDR1 is MNHNS, CDR2 SASEGT, per germline.

The J gene is TRBJ2-7, the V gene TRBV4-3; the match to TRBD2 covers 7 bases. V gave up 0 bases and J gave up 3 bases; unmatched junction bases: 8. The length of the CDR3 is 16 residues. Germline V gives CDR1 LGHNA, CDR2 YSLEER. The DNA of the CDR3 is TGCGCCAGCAGCCAAGATCGGGCTAGCGGAGACTACGAGCAGTACTTC. Protein product: CASSQDRASGDYEQYF.

The chain carries TRBV6-2 or TRBV6-3 and TRBJ2-2; D is undetermined. CDR1 and CDR2 (germline): MNHEY, SVGEGT. Trimming pared 8 bases from V and 7 bases from J, leaving 11 bases between. The CDR3 has 12 amino acids. CDR3 in DNA: TGTGCCAGCCTGGACCCTCACGGGGAGCTGTTTTTT. Translation: CASLDPHGELFF.

V usage is TRBV3-1 and J usage is TRBJ1-1; D might be TRBD1 (6 bases). V lost 4 bases and J 4 bases, leaving 28 bases between the germline ends. The CDR3 loop spans 19 amino acids. Germline-derived CDR1 and CDR2 are LGHDT and YNNKEL (reference sequence). The CDR3 region is CASSPKDGTLTGIGTEAFF. Written as DNA, the CDR3 is TGTGCCAGCAGCCCAAAGGATGGGACTTTAACAGGGATTGGCACTGAAGCTTTCTTT.

This clonotype was observed a few times. The rearrangement joins TRBV7-3 to TRBJ2-2; no reliable D call. V was clipped by 5 bases and J by 4 bases, with 8 bases between them. The CDR3 loop spans 13 amino acids. CDR1 SGHTA and CDR2 FQGTGA come from the germline V gene. The CDR3 nucleotides are TGTGCCAGCAGCACAGAGAGCACCGGGGAGCTGTTTTTT. Its translation is CASSTESTGELFF.

This clonotype was counted only a few times. The J gene is TRBJ2-3, the V gene TRBV7-9, with 7 bases that match TRBD1. CDR3 length: 15 residues. From germline, CDR1 is SEHNR and CDR2 FQNEAQ (reference sequence). V was pared by 4 bases and J by 0 bases, with 4 bases of the junction left unmatched. This chain's CDR3 is CASSSSGQSTDTQYF. In DNA, the CDR3 is TGTGCCAGCAGCTCCTCGGGACAGAGCACAGATACGCAGTATTTT.

This clonotype has just one count. V gene TRBV24-1 combines with J gene TRBJ1-5; D is possibly TRBD1 (5 bases). The germline gives CDR1 KGHDR, CDR2 SFDVKD. The V end was cut by 3 bases, the J end by 6 bases, with 8 bases between. The CDR3 is made up of 13 amino acids. The CDR3 loop reads CATSDRGGQPQHF. The CDR3 bases are TGTGCCACCAGTGATCGCGGGGGTCAGCCCCAGCATTTT.

The V gene is TRBV12-3 or TRBV12-4, the J gene TRBJ1-5; no clear D gene. Trimming removed 3 bases at V and 6 bases at J, with 12 bases between. The length of the CDR3 is 14 residues. The CDR3 reads CASSFWGDAQPQHF. CDR3 nucleotides: TGTGCCAGCAGTTTTTGGGGAGATGCTCAGCCCCAGCATTTT.

V usage is TRBV12-3 or TRBV12-4 and J usage is TRBJ2-7; D call uncertain. Trimming pared 2 bases from V and 3 bases from J, leaving 14 bases between. The CDR3 extends over 15 amino acids. Here the CDR3 DNA reads TGTGCCAGCAGTTTACTTACCCAACCGGACTACGAGCAGTACTTC. It codes for CASSLLTQPDYEQYF.

The V call is TRBV24-1, the J call TRBJ2-3, with 10 positions matching TRBD1. Germline assignment: CDR1 KGHDR and CDR2 SFDVKD. The trim removed 5 bases at V and 5 bases at J, leaving 3 bases unmatched. The CDR3 consists of 14 residues. In DNA, the CDR3 is TGTGCCACCAGTGGCTGGACAGGGGGAGATACGCAGTATTTT. It is translated as CATSGWTGGDTQYF.

V usage is TRBV24-1 and J usage is TRBJ1-1; D not certain. V lost 5 bases and J 1 base, leaving 10 bases between the germline ends. Germline CDR1 is KGHDR and CDR2 is SFDVKD. The CDR3 loop spans 14 amino acids. CDR3 region: CATSASDSNTEAFF. CDR3 DNA: TGTGCCACCAGTGCCTCGGATTCGAACACTGAAGCTTTCTTT.

The rearrangement links TRBV30 to TRBJ1-5; unclear D gene. Trimming took off 0 bases at V and 1 base at J, with 10 bases between the two ends. This CDR3 is built from 15 residues. The germline V gene encodes CDR1 GTSNPN and CDR2 SVGIG (reference sequence). As DNA, the CDR3 is TGTGCCTGGAGTGTAAAGGGCGGCAGCAATCAGCCCCAGCATTTT. Protein: CAWSVKGGSNQPQHF.

The chain uses TRBV9 and TRBJ2-3, with 7 bases identical to TRBD1. Germline trimming cut 3 bases from V and 11 bases from J; bases unmatched to any gene: 3. The germline CDR1 and CDR2 sequences are SGDLS and YYNGEE. CDR3 length: 11 amino acids. This chain's CDR3 is CASSATGRQYF. In DNA form, the CDR3 reads TGTGCCAGCAGCGCGACAGGGAGGCAGTATTTT.

The table lists this clonotype with many counts. V and J are TRBV12-3 or TRBV12-4 and TRBJ1-1; D unclear. V was cut by 10 bases and J by 0 bases, with 15 bases left in between. The CDR3 covers 14 residues. For the CDR3, the DNA is TGTGCCACTGGGATCGGGCGGATGAACACTGAAGCTTTCTTT. Protein: CATGIGRMNTEAFF.

V usage is TRBV4-2 and J usage is TRBJ2-5; tentative D call: TRBD1 (5 bases). This CDR3 comprises 15 residues. With 0 bases removed from V and 11 bases from J, the gap between germline ends came to 19 bases. Germline V gene data show CDR1 as LGHNA and CDR2 as YNFKEQ. CDR3 residues: CASSQDVTRAPSQYF. CDR3 in DNA: TGTGCCAGCAGCCAAGATGTAACCAGGGCCCCCTCTCAGTACTTC.

In this sample, this clonotype turned up a few times. This chain links TRBV6-5 with TRBJ2-3, with TRBD1 matching over 9 bases. Losses at the gene ends were 5 bases for V and 4 bases for J; bases not matched to a gene: 7. There are 15 residues in the CDR3. Germline values: CDR1 MNHEY, CDR2 SVGAGI. CDR3 in amino acids: CASSDPGQGPDTQYF. The CDR3 DNA sequence: TGTGCCAGCAGTGACCCGGGACAGGGCCCAGATACGCAGTATTTT.

The chain has TRBV7-3 and TRBJ1-2, with D unresolved. V lost 3 bases, J lost 5 bases, and 19 bases lay in between. Looked up from germline, CDR1 is SGHTA and CDR2 is FQGTGA. The CDR3 consists of 16 residues. This CDR3 is CASSFSPEGGRYGYTF. The CDR3 DNA is TGTGCCAGCAGCTTTTCCCCCGAGGGTGGAAGGTATGGCTACACCTTC.

The rearrangement joins TRBV7-6 to TRBJ2-3; possible D gene TRBD1, 5 bases. V lost 0 bases to trimming and J lost 1 base, with 17 bases between them. The V gene's germline CDR1 is SGHVS and CDR2 FNYEAQ. The CDR3 runs 18 residues. DNA for the CDR3: TGTGCCAGCAGCTTAGCGTTTCAGGGTCCTGGGGGCACAGATACGCAGTATTTT. Translated: CASSLAFQGPGGTDTQYF. The whole variable domain, filled in from reference TRBV7-6 and TRBJ2-3, reads GAGVSQSPRYKVTKRGQDVALRCDPISGHVSLYWYRQALGQGPEFLTYFNYEAQQDKSGLPNDRFSAERPEGSISTLTIQRTEQRDSAMYRCASSLAFQGPGGTDTQYFGPGTRLTVL.

This rearrangement joins TRBV3-1 to TRBJ2-5; D is ambiguous. There are 14 residues in the CDR3. Germline lookup yields CDR1 LGHDT and CDR2 YNNKEL (reference sequence). V was cut by 4 bases and J by 5 bases, with 14 bases left in between. Written as DNA, the CDR3 is TGTGCCAGCAGCCTAAGTTTAGTGCAGGAGACCCAGTACTTC. It translates to CASSLSLVQETQYF.

This chain uses TRBV12-3 or TRBV12-4 with TRBJ2-2, with D hard to call. The CDR3 has 12 residues. Deletions cut 7 bases from V and 3 bases from J, with 6 bases between. CDR3 sequence (DNA): TGTGCCAGCATTCAATACACCGGGGAGCTGTTTTTT. The encoded protein is CASIQYTGELFF.

The CDR3 reads CASSLVGQWTLMNTEAFF. CDR3 DNA: TGTGCCAGCAGCTTGGTGGGACAGTGGACCCTCATGAACACTGAAGCTTTCTTT. The chain joins TRBV5-5 to TRBJ1-1; 7 bases align to TRBD1. Trimming removed 0 bases from V and 0 bases from J; junction bases left unmatched: 11. CDR1 and CDR2 (germline): SGHKS, YYEKEE (reference sequence). This CDR3 comprises 18 residues.

This clonotype has a handful of counts. This rearrangement joins TRBV7-9 to TRBJ2-1; 10 nucleotides line up with TRBD2. Germline V gives CDR1 SEHNR, CDR2 FQNEAQ (reference sequence). The CDR3 covers 14 residues. V lost 9 bases and J lost 7; bases outside the gene matches: 9. The CDR3 loop reads CASNLAGVLNEQFF. As DNA, the CDR3 is TGTGCCAGTAATCTAGCGGGAGTTCTGAATGAGCAGTTCTTC.